These T cell receptor beta chains were read from a single sample in a study of metastatic and nonmetastatic thyroid tumors. TCRdb reassembled clones from the PCR reads with MiXCR. This sample carries tens of thousands of clones, roughly 24% of them seen once, and the ten largest clones take about 18%. The specimen sequenced was blood. Receptors originate from a male donor with papillary thyroid cancer or a benign thyroid nodule (not recorded which). Some clones in this sample may be carry-over from other donors' samples. Each CDR3 is given with its conserved first and last residue.

14 | TRBJ1-6 | TRBV6-2/TRBV6-3 | CASGPGTGVSPLHF
16 | TRBJ1-5 | TRBV6-2/TRBV6-3 | CASSYGRGQHNQPQHF
14 | TRBJ1-5 | TRBV24-1 | CATTREGTYQPQHF
15 | TRBJ2-6 | TRBV2 | CASSAPGAGANVLTF
15 | TRBJ2-7 | TRBV19 | CASSIVREALYEQYF
14 | TRBJ1-2 | TRBV5-5 | CASSPEESNYGYTF
13 | TRBJ2-3 | TRBV9 | CASGKQGLDTQYF
17 | TRBJ1-2 | TRBV28 | CASTEVGERGLSGGYTF
12 | TRBJ2-1 | TRBV7-9 | CASSLDDGDQFF
16 | TRBJ1-5 | TRBV19 | CASSNPFRGNNQPQHF
11 | TRBJ2-1 | TRBV5-1 | CASSSGIEQFF
15 | TRBJ1-1 | TRBV11-2 | CASSLETQLLTGAFF
20 | TRBJ2-2 | TRBV4-2 | CASSLLLMGLAGEDTGELFF
14 | TRBJ1-2 | TRBV7-9 | CASSFVSSRVGYTF
14 | TRBJ2-1 | TRBV3-1 | CASSPRQGVDEQFF
12 | TRBJ2-7 | TRBV10-1 | CASPLRVYEQYF
14 | TRBJ1-4 | TRBV19 | CASSTTGGNEKLFF
13 | TRBJ2-7 | TRBV20-1 | CSAPGQGANEQYF
15 | TRBJ1-5 | TRBV12-3/TRBV12-4 | CASSLRGEGPQPQHF
14 | TRBJ1-5 | TRBV20-1 | CSASGQNSSQPQHF
14 | TRBJ2-2 | TRBV18 | CASARTANTGELFF
16 | TRBJ1-2 | TRBV6-1 | CASTQRLTGANYGYTF
15 | TRBJ2-3 | TRBV5-1 | CASSPPTGRTDTQYF
16 | TRBJ2-3 | TRBV27 | CASAAHKGQWGNTQYF
11 | TRBJ2-1 | TRBV24-1 | CATGGGDEQFF
14 | TRBJ2-2 | TRBV6-5 | CASSYYGTPGELFF
13 | TRBJ1-2 | TRBV28 | CASFAPGYYGYTF
16 | TRBJ2-1 | TRBV6-4 | CASSDSSTGEGNEQFF
11 | TRBJ2-3 | TRBV30 | CAWNQKDTQYF
15 | TRBJ2-2 | TRBV7-9 | CASSPSWSGTGELFF
15 | TRBJ1-5 | TRBV2 | CASSVRETGNQPQHF
14 | TRBJ2-7 | TRBV10-3 | CATLPQVAEYEQYF
15 | TRBJ2-5 | TRBV11-3 | CASSLGDGASDIQYF
15 | TRBJ2-3 | TRBV7-3 | CASGLTRSPRDTQYF
14 | TRBJ2-5 | TRBV6-2/TRBV6-3 | CASTITGFQETQYF
16 | TRBJ2-2 | TRBV9 | CASSVVAGAYTGELFF
14 | TRBJ2-7 | TRBV6-1 | CASSDGRLLPEQYF
14 | TRBJ2-1 | TRBV28 | CASSLQVTYNEQFF
14 | TRBJ2-7 | TRBV6-1 | CASSPSPANYEQYF
14 | TRBJ2-7 | TRBV20-1 | CSAGKDSHHYEQYF
18 | TRBJ2-3 | TRBV5-1 | CSSSLGHKDKRGGDTQYF
14 | TRBJ1-1 | TRBV6-1 | CASRYGHTNTEAFF
15 | TRBJ2-1 | TRBV19 | CASSIAQATYNEQFF
15 | TRBJ1-3 | TRBV9 | CASSVNMDIGNTIYF
15 | TRBJ2-3 | TRBV6-1 | CASTRGASSTDTQYF
11 | TRBJ2-7 | TRBV2 | CASSASNEQYF
14 | TRBJ1-6 | TRBV6-2/TRBV6-3 | CASSYGQGASPLHF
14 | TRBJ2-4 | TRBV27 | CASCQGWGEGILYF
13 | TRBJ1-1 | TRBV9 | CASSVGGCTESFF
16 | TRBJ2-7 | TRBV11-3 | CASSLSRTGFSYEQYF
14 | TRBJ1-4 | TRBV7-8 | CASSLGTVNEKLLF
15 | TRBJ2-1 | TRBV5-3 | CARSFGGNSGREQFF